This T cell receptor beta chain was sequenced in a study of identical twins. General study points: Whereas memory repertoires showed no such difference, abundant cord blood beta clonotypes carried fewer insertions. Conclusions leaned on cross-sectional statistical analysis and did not track the same donors over time. Out-of-frame alpha sequences common to twins exhibited a surplus of low generation probability.

This clonotype has at least ten counts. Its antigen remains unknown. With template switching, a universal primer site was added, and the cDNA carried unique molecular identifiers. TCRdb analysed the 5' RACE reads with MiXCR anew, one entry per CDR3 protein. This table holds about 240,000 distinct CDR3 sequences, roughly a tenth found once. Germline values: CDR1 DFQATT, CDR2 SNEGSKA (reference sequence). This CDR3 has 16 amino acids. V lost 6 bases to trimming and J lost 4 bases; unmatched junction nucleotides: 11. V usage is TRBV20-1 and J usage is TRBJ2-3, with 12 bases aligning to TRBD1. Sequenced material: memory T cells sorted from blood. The origin of this receptor is a man aged 50 to 59 in good health. The CDR3 nucleotides are TGCAGTGCCGAAGACCGGGACAGGGGGCCATCAGATACGCAGTATTTT. It is translated as CSAEDRDRGPSDTQYF.